This TCR beta chain was captured by sequencing in a study of T cells in Graves' hyperthyroidism and ophthalmopathy. Study results and limitations: A model of 13 V-J pairs discriminated ophthalmopathy from stable hyperthyroidism.

Amplified TCR beta CDR3 regions came from RNA transcripts. Using the HTBI primer set, a first-round RT-PCR was run on the TCR CDR3. Via MiXCR, TCRdb re-called the multiplex PCR reads, giving one row per CDR3 protein. The data show roughly 500,000 distinct CDR3 sequences, around 24% seen once. Regarding this clonotype: Antigen: not known. With a much larger clone just one base away, this may be a read error. Since the CDR3 does not end with the conserved phenylalanine or tryptophan, this likely comes from a read error.

The sample comprised blood. This TCR derives from a woman younger than 45 with Graves' ophthalmopathy.

As DNA, the CDR3 is TGTGCCAGCAGTGTCCCCAGCCCACAGAACACTGAAGCTTTCTAT. Amino acids: CASSVPSPQNTEAFY. The rearrangement joins TRBV28 to TRBJ1-1; D remains unclear. The CDR3 consists of 15 residues. Trimming took off 5 bases at V and 1 base at J, with 14 bases between the two ends. Per the germline V gene, CDR1 is MDHEN and CDR2 is SYDVKM.